The entry below gives a single T cell receptor beta chain sequence along with its context. The source of the sample is a study of patients and donors after allogeneic stem cell transplantation. The CDR3 is made up of 15 amino acids. V lost 2 bases and J 1 base, leaving 11 bases between the germline ends. Germline CDR1 is MDHEN and CDR2 is SYDVKM. TCRdb analysed the RT-PCR reads with MiXCR anew, one entry per CDR3 protein. The repertoire holds approximately 430,000 distinct CDR3 sequences, with around 16% as singletons. Source material: blood, either unsorted or a sorted T cell fraction (not recorded which). This TCR derives from a human donor who was either an allogeneic HSCT recipient or a stem cell or donor lymphocyte infusion donor (not recorded which). It is not recorded whose cells these are; they may come from a transplant donor. The V call is TRBV28, the J call TRBJ1-2; a possible D gene is TRBD1 (5 bases). The CDR3 bases are TGTGCCAGCAGTTTAGGGCAGGGAAATAACTATGGCTACACCTTC. As protein: CASSLGQGNNYGYTF.